A single sample gave rise to the 14 T cell receptor beta chains below, sequenced in a study of T cell changes during pregnancy in multiple sclerosis. The protocol was immunoSEQ multiplex PCR, while the TCRdb copy is restricted to in-frame clones and leaves out a portion. Here the sample spans under 65,000 clones, roughly 92% being singletons. Material: peripheral blood, obtained in the second trimester of pregnancy. The receptors originated from a female donor with multiple sclerosis, enrolled in a pregnancy study.

The genes are TRBV5-4 and TRBJ2-7, with 9 positions matching TRBD2. CDR3 length: 12 amino acids. Germline V gene sequence: CDR1 SGHNT, CDR2 YYREEE (reference sequence). The V and J ends lost 4 bases and 7 bases, in that order; junction bases with no gene match: 3. The CDR3 bases are TGTGCCAGCAGCGTTGGACTAGCGGAGCAGTACTTC. It is translated as CASSVGLAEQYF.

This clone was detected once. The V and J genes are TRBV30 and TRBJ1-3; D is unclear. Germline CDR1 and CDR2: GTSNPN and SVGIG (reference sequence). The germline V and J ends were trimmed by 3 bases and 4 bases, with 7 bases remaining between them. The CDR3 spans 12 residues. The CDR3 DNA follows: TGTGCCTGGAGCACCTACGGAAACACCATATATTTT. Its protein product is CAWSTYGNTIYF.

The rearrangement joins TRBV5-6 to TRBJ2-7; 8 positions match TRBD2. Germline loops: CDR1 SGHDT, CDR2 YYEEEE. With V trimmed by 1 base and J by 0 bases, 6 bases remained unmatched. This CDR3 is 16 amino acids long. The CDR3 nucleotides are TGTGCCAGCAGCTTGCGGGTAGCGGGACCCTCCTACGAGCAGTACTTC. Amino acids: CASSLRVAGPSYEQYF. Drawing the rest from reference TRBV5-6 and TRBJ2-7, the complete variable domain is DAGVTQSPTHLIKTRGQQVTLRCSPKSGHDTVSWYQQALGQGPQFIFQYYEEEERQRGNFPDRFSGHQFPNYSSELNVNALLLGDSALYLCASSLRVAGPSYEQYFGPGTRLTVT.

The CDR3 sequence: CASSAKTGQAYQPQHF. The CDR3 nucleotides read TGTGCCAGTAGTGCCAAAACGGGACAGGCTTATCAGCCCCAGCATTTT. V is TRBV19 and J is TRBJ1-5, with 8 bases matching TRBD1. Germline values: CDR1 LNHDA, CDR2 SQIVND (reference sequence). The J segment lost 5 bases and the V segment lost 5 bases, leaving 11 bases of the junction unmatched. The CDR3 has 16 residues.

This clone was detected only once. The chain recombines TRBV2 with TRBJ1-2; no clear D. Trimming shortened V by 5 bases and J by 8 bases, and 15 bases separated the two germline ends. Germline assignment: CDR1 SNHLY and CDR2 FYNNEI. The CDR3 totals 13 residues. The CDR3 sequence: CASSSGPRGGYTF. The CDR3 nucleotides read TGTGCCAGCAGTTCCGGGCCTCGAGGGGGCTACACCTTC.

CDR3 DNA: TGTGCCAGCTCACCGCTGACAGTCAATGAGCAGTTCTTC. Protein product: CASSPLTVNEQFF. The chain links TRBV18 to TRBJ2-1, with D perhaps matching TRBD1 (5 bases). The CDR3 consists of 13 residues. CDR1 is KGHSH, CDR2 LQKENI, per germline. Trimming pared 3 bases from V and 6 bases from J, leaving 9 bases between.

The chain employs TRBV2 and TRBJ1-1; no clear D. The CDR3 sequence is 13 residues long. Trimming took off 7 bases at V and 5 bases at J, with 14 bases between the two ends. The germline V gene encodes CDR1 SNHLY and CDR2 FYNNEI. CDR3 coding DNA: TGTGCCAGCACGGAGGGTTTAGGTACTGAAGCTTTCTTT. Translated: CASTEGLGTEAFF.

In this sample, this clone turned up once. The J gene is TRBJ2-2, the V gene TRBV9, with 8 bases identical to TRBD1. Germline V gene lookup returns CDR1 SGDLS and CDR2 YYNGEE. The CDR3 sequence is 18 residues long. With 4 bases clipped from V and 0 bases from J, the junction kept 11 bases outside the gene matches. The CDR3 spells CASSSLGTGDTNTGELFF. DNA for the CDR3: TGTGCCAGCAGCTCACTGGGGACAGGCGATACGAACACCGGGGAGCTGTTTTTT. Filled out from reference TRBV9 and TRBJ2-2, the complete variable domain reads DSGVTQTPKHLITATGQRVTLRCSPRSGDLSVYWYQQSLDQGLQFLIQYYNGEERAKGNILERFSAQQFPDLHSELNLSSLELGDSALYFCASSSLGTGDTNTGELFFGEGSRLTVL.

This clone has a handful of counts. V gene TRBV9 combines with J gene TRBJ2-3; 9 bases line up with TRBD2. The CDR3 has 17 residues. Trimming removed 0 bases from V and 5 bases from J; junction bases left unmatched: 10. Germline loops: CDR1 SGDLS, CDR2 YYNGEE. The CDR3 DNA reads as TGTGCCAGCAGCGTAGTTCCGGGGCGGGAGGGCGGAGATACGCAGTATTTT. Translation: CASSVVPGREGGDTQYF.

The genes are TRBV7-3 and TRBJ2-3; 9 positions match TRBD2. In germline, CDR1 is SGHTA, CDR2 FQGTGA. The CDR3 sequence is 16 residues long. Trimming removed 2 bases from V and 6 bases from J; junction bases left unmatched: 9. CDR3 nucleotides: TGTGCCAGCAGCTTACGATATAGCGGGAGAATGGATACGCAGTATTTT. It translates to CASSLRYSGRMDTQYF.

The chain has TRBV7-2 and TRBJ2-5; 14 bases agree with TRBD2. The CDR3 has 17 amino acids. After removal of 5 bases from V and 5 bases from J, the junction contained 10 bases not matched to a gene. Germline V gene sequence: CDR1 SGHTA, CDR2 FQGNSA. Written as DNA, the CDR3 is TGTGCCAGCAGCCCAGGGACTAGCGGGAGTCGGGGGGAGACCCAGTACTTC. This encodes CASSPGTSGSRGETQYF. Variable domain in full (rest from reference TRBV7-2 and TRBJ2-5): GAGVSQSPSNKVTEKGKDVELRCDPISGHTALYWYRQSLGQGLEFLIYFQGNSAPDKSGLPSDRFSAERTGGSVSTLTIQRTQQEDSAVYLCASSPGTSGSRGETQYFGPGTRLLVL.

This clone was picked up one time. This chain uses TRBV7-8 with TRBJ2-3, with a possible D match to TRBD2 (6 bases). The CDR3 is made up of 14 amino acids. V gave up 2 bases and J gave up 2 bases, with 8 bases separating them. Germline V gives CDR1 SGHVS, CDR2 FQNEAQ. CDR3 sequence (DNA): TGTGCCAGCAGCTTAAGCGGGTACACAGATACGCAGTATTTT. It translates to CASSLSGYTDTQYF.

V gene TRBV19 combines with J gene TRBJ1-5; the D is unclear. The germline CDR1 and CDR2 sequences are LNHDA and SQIVND (reference sequence). Trimming took off 4 bases at V and 5 bases at J, with 12 bases between the two ends. CDR3 length: 14 amino acids. The CDR3 DNA reads TGTGCCAGTAGTACTAAGGACTTCGATCAGCCCCAGCATTTT. Protein sequence: CASSTKDFDQPQHF.

This clone has only one observation. Relative to the germline gene, one junction end is altered; a read error may explain this. The CDR3 DNA is TGTGCCAGCAGTTCCCAGGGGCGACCTATCTTT. Its protein is CASSSQGRPIF. The V and J genes are TRBV28 and TRBJ1-1; the D gene is possibly TRBD1 (6 bases). CDR3 length: 11 amino acids. The germline CDR1 and CDR2 sequences are MDHEN and SYDVKM.